Judged by abundance, the clone carrying this T cell receptor beta chain is medium-sized. Its antigen remains unknown. TCRdb redid the clone calls on the PCR reads using MiXCR. This table has around 18,000 clones, around 28% appearing once. Thyroid surgery was preceded by no treatment in any patient. These data come from a study of metastatic and nonmetastatic thyroid tumors. Study information: Repertoires from malignant and benign thyroid patients were compared across blood and tumor or nodule tissue.

Findings of the study overall: As reported, TCR beta diversity in blood and tumor was significantly higher in malignant thyroid tumors than in benign nodules.

Source material: tumor tissue. This TCR was recovered from a female donor with papillary thyroid cancer or a benign thyroid nodule (not recorded which). Some clones in this sample may be carry-over from other donors' samples.

DNA of the CDR3: TGTGCCAGCAGTCCAGTTGGCCGGAACTATGGCTACACCTTC. It is translated as CASSPVGRNYGYTF. This chain uses TRBV27 with TRBJ1-2, with D unresolved. The CDR3 extends over 14 amino acids. The germline gives CDR1 MNHEY, CDR2 SMNVEV (reference sequence). Trimming removed 5 bases from V and 2 bases from J, with 12 bases in between.